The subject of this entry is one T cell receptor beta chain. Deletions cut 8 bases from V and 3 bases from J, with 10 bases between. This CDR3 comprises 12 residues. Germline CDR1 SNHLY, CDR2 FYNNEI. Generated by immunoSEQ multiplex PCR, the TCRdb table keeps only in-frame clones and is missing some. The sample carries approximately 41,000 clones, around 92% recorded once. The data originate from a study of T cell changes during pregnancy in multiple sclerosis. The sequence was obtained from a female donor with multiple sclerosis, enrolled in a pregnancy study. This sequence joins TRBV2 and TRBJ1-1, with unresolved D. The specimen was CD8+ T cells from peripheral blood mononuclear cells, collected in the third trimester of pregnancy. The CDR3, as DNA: TGTGCCAGCGAGGACTTTGACACTGAAGCTTTCTTT. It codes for CASEDFDTEAFF.